This T cell receptor beta chain stems from a study of early T cells in non-severe SARS-CoV-2 infection. Study in general: Unsorted whole-blood RNA was sequenced in bulk, leaving chains unpaired.

Researchers tagged individual cDNA molecules with unique molecular identifiers. TCRdb reanalysed the 5' RACE reads using MiXCR and keeps one entry per CDR3 protein. The sample yields tens of thousands of distinct CDR3 sequences, roughly 12% seen once. Regarding the study as a whole: The matching step, a VDJdb search, favored anti-spike CD8 responses and missed private and CD4 specificities.

The CDR3 loop spans 15 amino acids. Trimming shortened V by 2 bases and J by 4 bases, and 14 bases separated the two germline ends. The germline CDR1 and CDR2 sequences are SEHNR and FQNEAQ (reference sequence). This clonotype was detected a few times. The antigen is undetermined. This clonotype was obtained from an adult who was a healthcare worker with PCR-confirmed SARS-CoV-2 infection or an uninfected control (not recorded which). Input material: whole blood. The chain carries TRBV7-9 and TRBJ1-2; D remains ambiguous. The CDR3 DNA sequence: TGTGCCAGCAGCTTACCCCCGGACGGAAGCTATGGCTACACCTTC. Protein product: CASSLPPDGSYGYTF.